Shown below are 7 T cell receptor beta chains from a single sample sequenced in a study of cytomegalovirus exposure and HLA in healthy donors. Some clones are missing from TCRdb's copy, which holds only in-frame ones; the method was immunoSEQ multiplex PCR. Of approximately 110,000 clones listed, more than 85% are singletons. The sample consisted of PBMCs. These receptors originate from a woman between 18 and 29 years old in good health and CMV-seropositive.

The chain combines TRBV4-1 with TRBJ2-1; 8 bases fit TRBD2. The CDR3 loop spans 17 amino acids. V gave up 1 base and J gave up 3 bases; unmatched junction bases: 8. Germline V gene sequence: CDR1 MGHRA, CDR2 YSYEKL. As DNA, the CDR3 is TGCGCCAGCAGCCAAGCCAGTGTCGGGGGGGACTACAATGAGCAGTTCTTC. This translates into CASSQASVGGDYNEQFF.

This clone was seen only once. The chain joins TRBV25-1 to TRBJ2-7, with TRBD1 matching 9 bases. Germline V gene data show CDR1 as MGHDK and CDR2 as SYGVNS. The trim removed 6 bases at V and 4 bases at J, leaving 10 bases unmatched. CDR3 length: 15 residues. CDR3 sequence (DNA): TGTGCCAGCAGGGAACAGGGGGCCGGTTTATACGAGCAGTACTTC. Residues: CASREQGAGLYEQYF.

The chain uses TRBV5-1 and TRBJ1-2, with D maybe TRBD1 (5 bases). This CDR3 has 14 residues. Between the trimmed V and J ends, which lost 0 bases and 1 base, there was a span of 7 bases. From germline, CDR1 is SGHRS and CDR2 YFSETQ. The CDR3 sequence is CASSLGQGNYGYTF. The CDR3 bases are TGCGCCAGCAGCTTGGGGCAGGGTAACTATGGCTACACCTTC.

This rearrangement joins TRBV6-1 to TRBJ1-4; TRBD1 is a possible D gene (6 bases). Looked up from germline, CDR1 is MNHNS and CDR2 is SASEGT. The V and J ends lost 7 bases and 8 bases respectively, with 17 bases between them. There are 14 residues in the CDR3. The CDR3 coding sequence is TGTGCCAGCAACCCCACAGGGCGGAAGGAAAAACTGTTTTTT. It specifies CASNPTGRKEKLFF.

This sequence joins TRBV29-1 and TRBJ2-7; D perhaps matches TRBD1 (6 bases). V shed 6 bases and J shed 2 bases, with 11 bases lying between them. This CDR3 region has 12 residues. Germline V gene lookup returns CDR1 SQVTM and CDR2 ANQGSEA. CDR3 nucleotides: TGCAGCGTGGGGACAACCGCCTACGAGCAGTACTTC. It specifies CSVGTTAYEQYF.

In the case of this clone: The junction and the germline gene differ at one end; a read error may be behind it. The chain combines TRBV29-1 with TRBJ2-7; TRBD1 aligns across 8 bases. Germline CDR1 SQVTM, CDR2 ANQGSEA. There are 14 residues in the CDR3. The DNA for the CDR3 is TGCAGCGTTCGAGGGTCCGAGACAGGGGCCGAAGGGGACTTC. This gives the protein CSVRGSETGAEGDF.

The chain couples TRBV19 to TRBJ2-3; D is uncertain. The length of the CDR3 is 13 residues. Trimming stripped 4 bases from V and 3 bases from J, with 8 bases between. CDR1 is LNHDA, CDR2 SQIVND, per germline (reference sequence). CDR3 region: CASSTSGTDTQYF. In DNA form, the CDR3 reads TGTGCCAGTAGTACCTCCGGTACAGATACGCAGTATTTT.